This T cell receptor (beta chain) was identified in a study (dated by TCRdb to 2013 to 2016). Context from the whole study: The study tested whether tumor-infiltrating Tregs in breast cancer are recruited from blood Tregs or converted in situ from other CD4+ T cell subsets.

Amplification of full-length TCR variable regions was done by 5' RACE PCR using constant-region reverse primers, and this step was followed by semi-nested PCR with Nested Universal Primer A. The ReliaPrep RNA Cell Miniprep System was used to extract total RNA, which was then reverse transcribed into 5'RACE-ready cDNA with the SMARTer RACE 5'/3' Kit. Multiplex adaptors were used to barcode the full-length TCR alpha and beta libraries, which were then sequenced on an Illumina MiSeq. As for the authors' bioinformatics: For each of nine subset-tissue groups, sequencing data from the five patients were combined, and the groups were compared by unsupervised clustering of TCR gene usage. The Morisita-Horn index was used to calculate repertoire similarity, with shared sequences weighted by how much each contributed to each repertoire. TCRdb trimmed the raw reads at Q25, called clones with MiXCR and kept productive beta chains. Identical CDR3 proteins give one entry, which carries the most common genes and DNA. It is TCRdb's table, rather than the study itself, that gives the V and J calls and clone size. The sample table contains roughly 7,400 distinct CDR3 sequences; only one count was recorded for about three quarters of them. Around 4.1% of the sample goes to the ten largest clones.

CD4+CD25+CD127-/low cells were isolated as Tregs. Tregs, naive and memory CD4+ T cells from tumor, blood and ipsilateral draining lymph nodes of five breast cancer patients underwent full-length TCR alpha and beta sequencing. Tumor tissue and lymph nodes from ipsilateral axillary dissection were perfused with PBS, minced and digested with collagenase I and hyaluronidase. Sorted cell populations were confirmed by FACS to exceed 90% purity. V drops 5 bases and J drops 0 bases, leaving 14 bases in between. CDR3 length: 16 amino acids, cysteine to phenylalanine. Only the CDR3 DNA stays, 48 bases, in frame from base 1. Points on this clonotype: What antigen it recognizes has not been identified. No much larger clone exists at a distance of one base, and base qualities are not known.

Beyond this particular receptor, the publication reports: The greatest overlap of tumor-infiltrating Treg TCR alpha and beta sequences was with tumor naive CD4+ T cells, followed next by blood naive CD4+ T cells. Tumor memory CD4+ T cell TCR gene usage clustered with blood and lymph node memory CD4+ cells and lymph node naive CD4+ cells. Validation in the larger cohort was restricted to a single TCR beta V-J rearrangement rather than whole repertoires.

In this chain, TRBV12-3 or TRBV12-4 is recombined with TRBJ1-3; the D gene lacks a confident call. Sequences were obtained from tumor-infiltrating Tregs sorted from the breast tumor. The receptor comes from a female donor with breast cancer. The encoded CDR3 is CASSPGWGSSGNTIYF. The DNA reads as follows: TGTGCCAGCAGTCCAGGCTGGGGAAGCTCTGGAAACACCATATATTTT.